Listed here are 8 T cell receptor beta chains from one sample, sequenced in a study of blood T cell repertoires in COVID-19. Profiling relied on immunoSEQ multiplex PCR, and the TCRdb table lists in-frame clones only, not all of them. In the table there are about 200,000 clones, around three quarters of which are singletons. The source material was peripheral blood. These receptors were taken from a woman in her seventies with acute or convalescent COVID-19.

The chain combines TRBV19 with TRBJ1-1; a possible D gene is TRBD1 (5 bases). This CDR3 is built from 14 residues. The V gene's germline CDR1 is LNHDA and CDR2 SQIVND (reference sequence). Deletions cut 5 bases from V and 4 bases from J, with 14 bases between. The DNA for the CDR3 is TGTGCCAGTAGTGCCGTCACAGGCCCCACTGAAGCTTTCTTT. This codes for CASSAVTGPTEAFF.

The V call is TRBV12-5, the J call TRBJ2-1; tentatively, D is TRBD2 (5 bases). V lost 6 bases and J lost 0, with 9 bases in between. The germline CDR1 and CDR2 sequences are LGHNT and FRNRAP. The CDR3 runs 14 residues. DNA for the CDR3: TGTGCTAGTGGCCGCGGGTACTCCTACAATGAGCAGTTCTTC. It encodes CASGRGYSYNEQFF. Full variable domain (outside the CDR3, taken from reference TRBV12-5 and TRBJ2-1): DARVTQTPRHKVTEMGQEVTMRCQPILGHNTVFWYRQTMMQGLELLAYFRNRAPLDDSGMPKDRFSAEMPDATLATLKIQPSEPRDSAVYFCASGRGYSYNEQFFGPGTRLTVL.

This clone was seen once. The CDR3 sequence is CASTIAGARETQYF. CDR3 in DNA: TGTGCCAGCACCATAGCGGGTGCAAGGGAGACCCAGTACTTC. This chain links TRBV28 with TRBJ2-5, with 7 bases lining up with TRBD2. Germline CDR1 is MDHEN and CDR2 is SYDVKM. V gave up 7 bases and J gave up 5 bases; unmatched junction bases: 10. The CDR3 is 14 residues long.

This chain joins TRBV2 and TRBJ2-1, with 7 bases fitting TRBD2. V lost 7 bases, J lost 4 bases, and 7 bases stayed unmatched. This CDR3 spans 14 amino acids. Germline V gene lookup returns CDR1 SNHLY and CDR2 FYNNEI. The CDR3 DNA reads TGTGCCAGCAAATCGGGACTAACTTACAATGAGCAGTTCTTC. Translation: CASKSGLTYNEQFF.

The chain carries TRBV6-1 and TRBJ2-7; 9 bases are a match to TRBD2. Germline CDR1 MNHNS, CDR2 SASEGT. V lost 0 bases and J lost 2; bases outside the gene matches: 11. The CDR3 consists of 18 residues. For the CDR3, the DNA is TGTGCCAGCAGTGAAGCCCTGGGGGCTAGCGGGATTACCTACGAGCAGTACTTC. Translating it yields CASSEALGASGITYEQYF.

V is TRBV27 and J is TRBJ2-7; 14 bases are a match to TRBD2. Germline lookup yields CDR1 MNHEY and CDR2 SMNVEV (reference sequence). V lost 5 bases and J lost 2; bases outside the gene matches: 8. The CDR3 is 17 amino acids. CDR3 bases: TGTGCCAGCAGTCCAAGACTAGCGGGAGGGCCGACCTACGAGCAGTACTTC. It yields the protein CASSPRLAGGPTYEQYF.

The chain joins TRBV19 to TRBJ2-7; TRBD2 matches 16 bases. Germline V lookup: CDR1 LNHDA, CDR2 SQIVND (reference sequence). V lost 3 bases, J lost 0 bases, and 5 bases stayed unmatched. The CDR3 has 18 amino acids. Written as DNA, the CDR3 is TGTGCCAGTAGTATCGGGACTAGCGGGAGGGCCCGCTCCTACGAGCAGTACTTC. As protein: CASSIGTSGRARSYEQYF.

CDR3 amino acids: CASSRTGTGYNEQFF. The DNA of the CDR3 is TGCGCCAGCAGCCGCACCGGGACAGGTTACAATGAGCAGTTCTTC. The V and J genes are TRBV4-1 and TRBJ2-1; 8 bases line up with TRBD1. The trim removed 4 bases at V and 4 bases at J, leaving 6 bases unmatched. Germline-derived CDR1 and CDR2 are MGHRA and YSYEKL. The CDR3 consists of 15 residues.